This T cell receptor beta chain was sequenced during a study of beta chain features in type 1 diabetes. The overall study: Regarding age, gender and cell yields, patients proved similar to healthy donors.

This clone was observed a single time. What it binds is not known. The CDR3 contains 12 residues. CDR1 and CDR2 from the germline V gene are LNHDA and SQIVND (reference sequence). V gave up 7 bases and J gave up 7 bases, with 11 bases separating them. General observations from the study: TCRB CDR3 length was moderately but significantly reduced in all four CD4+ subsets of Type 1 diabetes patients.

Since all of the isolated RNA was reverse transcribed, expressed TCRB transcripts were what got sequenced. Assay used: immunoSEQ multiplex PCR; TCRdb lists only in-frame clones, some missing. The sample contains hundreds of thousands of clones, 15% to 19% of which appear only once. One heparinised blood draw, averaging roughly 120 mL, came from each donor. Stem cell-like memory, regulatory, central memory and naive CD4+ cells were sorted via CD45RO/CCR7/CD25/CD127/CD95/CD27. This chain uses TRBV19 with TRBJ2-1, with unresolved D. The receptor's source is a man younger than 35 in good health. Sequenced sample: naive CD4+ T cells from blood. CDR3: CASNVPQNEQFF. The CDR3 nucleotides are TGTGCCAGTAATGTCCCTCAGAATGAGCAGTTCTTC.